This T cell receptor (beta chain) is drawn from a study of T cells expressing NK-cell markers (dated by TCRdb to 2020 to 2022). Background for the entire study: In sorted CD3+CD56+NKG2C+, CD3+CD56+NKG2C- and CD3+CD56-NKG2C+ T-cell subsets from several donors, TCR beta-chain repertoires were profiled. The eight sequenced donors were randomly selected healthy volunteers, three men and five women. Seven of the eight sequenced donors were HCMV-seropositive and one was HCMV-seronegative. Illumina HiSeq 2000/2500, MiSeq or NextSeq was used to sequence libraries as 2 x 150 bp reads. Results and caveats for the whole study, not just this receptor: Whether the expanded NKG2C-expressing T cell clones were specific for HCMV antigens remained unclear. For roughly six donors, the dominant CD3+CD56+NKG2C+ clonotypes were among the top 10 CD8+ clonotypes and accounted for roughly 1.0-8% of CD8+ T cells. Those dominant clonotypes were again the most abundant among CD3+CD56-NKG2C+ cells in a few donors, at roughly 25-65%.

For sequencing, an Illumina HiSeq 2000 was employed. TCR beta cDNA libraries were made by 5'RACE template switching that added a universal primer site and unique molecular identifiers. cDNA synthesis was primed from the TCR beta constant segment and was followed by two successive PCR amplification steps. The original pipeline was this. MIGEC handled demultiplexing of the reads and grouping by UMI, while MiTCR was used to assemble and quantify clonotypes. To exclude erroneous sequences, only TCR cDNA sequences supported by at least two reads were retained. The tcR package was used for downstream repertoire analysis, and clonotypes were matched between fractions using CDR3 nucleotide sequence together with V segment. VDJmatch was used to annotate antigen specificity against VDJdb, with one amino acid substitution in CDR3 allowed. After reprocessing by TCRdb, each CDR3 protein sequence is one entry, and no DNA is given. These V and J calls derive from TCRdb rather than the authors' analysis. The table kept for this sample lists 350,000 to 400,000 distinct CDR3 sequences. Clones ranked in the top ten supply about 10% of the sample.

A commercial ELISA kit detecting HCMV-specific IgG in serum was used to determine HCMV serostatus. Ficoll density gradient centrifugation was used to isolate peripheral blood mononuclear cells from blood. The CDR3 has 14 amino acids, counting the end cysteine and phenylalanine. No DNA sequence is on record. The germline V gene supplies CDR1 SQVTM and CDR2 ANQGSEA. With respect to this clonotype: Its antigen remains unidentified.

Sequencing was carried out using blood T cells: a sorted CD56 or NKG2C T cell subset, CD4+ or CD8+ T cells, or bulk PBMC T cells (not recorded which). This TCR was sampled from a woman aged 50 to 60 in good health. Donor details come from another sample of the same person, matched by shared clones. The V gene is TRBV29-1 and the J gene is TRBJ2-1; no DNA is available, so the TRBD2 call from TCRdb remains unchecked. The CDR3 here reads CSVRGAGGPSEQFF.